This TCR beta chain was sequenced for a study of cytomegalovirus exposure and HLA in healthy donors (dated by TCRdb to 2017 to 2019). About the full investigation: An earlier analysis of roughly 500 of the donors reported 250 to 300 Gb of sequence data and more than 90 million unique TCR beta sequences from about 200 million T cells. The T cell repertoires of under 700 subjects were profiled by immunosequencing and related to cytomegalovirus serostatus. Among approximately 370 genotyped donors of the cohort, an average of about 240,000 unique TCR beta nucleotide sequences was sequenced per donor, of which about 19% were non-productive. A separate validation cohort of roughly 130 different subjects was used in addition to the approximately 610-subject first cohort. Typing coverage differed by locus: A, B, C, DRB1 and DQB1 were typed in roughly 620-630 donors, DQA1 in 500 to 550, DPA1 in approximately 610, and DPB1 in approximately 450. To study patterns of TCR occurrence, a later analysis re-analyzed previously published TCR beta repertoires from hundreds of donors and added high-resolution HLA genotyping. Among the roughly 410 genotyped donors, approximately 76% belonged to the genetic ancestry cluster associated with self-reported Caucasian donors. Roughly 5 DR-DQ haplotypes were treated as single units for association and clustering because of strong linkage in the cohort. The study was designed to test whether signatures of past pathogen exposure could be identified by cataloging public T cell receptors. Rather than drawing on any new phenotypic data, the later analysis identified candidate immune exposures from TCR beta sequences and the way those sequences occurred across donors. A later genetic analysis took genome-wide SNP genotypes for about three fifths of the 666 donors and used that subset as a discovery cohort. Both class I and class II loci were covered by HLA typing, at four-digit resolution. Every discovery cohort repertoire had been produced on one sequencing platform. An early release covering some 640 HLA-typed donors comprised roughly 300 gigabases of sequencing data and around 80 million unique TCR sequences. An earlier analysis of 450 to 750 of the donors used high-throughput TCR beta sequencing to judge whether each TCR beta V gene segment behaved as functional or pseudogenic. High-throughput TCR immunosequencing, statistical association of individual TCRs with disease status, and machine learning were combined to predict cytomegalovirus infection status. Donor age, sex, ethnicity and CMV serostatus were collected together with the repertoire data. Study-level results and caveats: Because HLA typing was unavailable for some donors at each locus, only the typed subset was used in association tests. Sequencing depth was assumed to be roughly uniform across donors in the presence/absence analyses, though that assumption may not hold. Across donors, most TCR sequences were observed very rarely, whereas some public TCRs were present in many individuals. Immune exposure information for the cohort was limited to CMV serostatus. A further reported finding was that TCR beta sequences accurately predicted the HLA-A and HLA-B alleles for most subjects in the first cohort. The sequencing pipeline was judged likely to have produced a cluster of highly shared sequence variants as a technical artifact. In a later analysis, HLA-associated TCR beta chains showed more clonal expansion and lower generation probabilities than non-associated chains that were equally common. In both the original and validation cohorts, the classifier was reported to diagnose cytomegalovirus status with high specificity and sensitivity. Broadly in line with IMGT annotations, most TCR beta V segments showed up in productive rearrangements about 87% or about 30% of the time in an earlier analysis of several hundred of the donors. Three of the identified cytomegalovirus-associated TCR beta chains were confirmed in vitro to be specific for cytomegalovirus antigens. At a false discovery rate of 0.05, a later analysis linked under 20,000 TCR beta sequences to specific HLA alleles. The 87-base-pair reads could not distinguish some IMGT-functional V segments, including TRBV6-2 and TRBV6-3, so those segments were excluded. V-gene and J-gene trimming of TCR beta chains was associated with a missense DCLRE1C variant in a later genetic analysis, and the association was replicated in an independent cohort. A later analysis found that most CMV-associated TCR beta chains appeared HLA-restricted, with HLA associations seemingly driven largely by CMV exposure. Linkage disequilibrium might explain the correlated functional status among segregating V segments, but an unknown experimental factor could not be excluded. Compared with the approximately 670-donor mean, donors in an Asian-associated ancestry cluster had fewer N-insertions in productive TCRs, according to a later genetic analysis. The study gave a list of some 150 TCR beta chains associated with cytomegalovirus. It was suggested by the authors that the approach could potentially be generalized to other disease states and immunological phenotypes. In a later analysis, TCR association rates were found to vary across HLA loci, with the most associated TCRs seen for DRB1 alleles and the fewest for HLA-C alleles. Because counts were too low, roughly 16 rarely observed V segments, including chromosome 9 orphons, were left out of the earlier analysis of about 500 of the donors. Several of the top co-occurrence clusters appeared to be linked to parvovirus B19, influenza, CMV and Epstein-Barr virus, according to a later analysis. When HLA alleles, especially DR and DQ, strongly co-occurred, attributing TCR associations to individual alleles was difficult. This cohort had only TCR beta chains sequenced, and the lack of alpha or paired-chain data limited which features could be detected.

Regarding this clone: This receptor's antigen is unknown.

V is trimmed back by 7 bases and J by 6 bases, and the junction contains 12 bases that no gene match accounts for. The CDR3 starts with the cysteine, ends with the phenylalanine, and has 15 residues. Solely the CDR3 DNA is kept, with 45 bases framed from the first base. Reading the germline V gene gives CDR1 MDHEN and CDR2 SYDVKM. The cohort was made up of about 610 healthy bone marrow donors. All cohort members were sampled while nominally healthy, although unrecorded immune exposures were likely present. The donor was CMV seropositive and belonged to the group of 250 to 300 seropositive cohort members. Each donor provided a peripheral blood sample, and peripheral blood mononuclear cells were used for TCR beta sequencing. Genomic DNA extraction from the blood cell samples was performed with the Qiagen DNeasy Blood Extraction Kit. The library was obtained by the immunoSEQ multiplex PCR assay. The multiplex PCR relied on a mix of 60 forward primers for TCR Vbeta segments and 13 reverse primers for TCR Jbeta segments. The CDR3 region of rearranged TCR beta genes was amplified from genomic DNA by a multiplex PCR assay. The amplified TCR beta libraries were sequenced on the Illumina HiSeq System as 87-base-pair reads. The authors' pipeline ran thus. A later analysis tallied 75 million to 95 million unique TCR beta chains across the 666 repertoires, and around 9.9 million of those chains were shared by two or more donors. Raw reads were error-corrected and collapsed into unique sequences by a nearest-neighbor algorithm in which closely related sequences were merged to remove PCR and sequencing errors. V, D and J gene segments were assigned by aligning CDR3 sequences to IMGT reference sequences. Each retained sequence needed at least a six-nucleotide match to both a V gene segment and a J gene segment. Rearrangements were classified as productive when the CDR3 lacked stop codons and remained in frame with V and J, and all other rearrangements were classified as non-productive. Following IMGT convention, CDR3 was defined as the stretch from the second conserved V-encoded cysteine up to the conserved J-encoded phenylalanine. The earlier analysis of roughly 590 of the donors excluded sequences that lacked an unambiguous match to a single V gene segment. In an earlier analysis of around 590 of the donors, a V segment was called functional when productive rearrangements were above 56.7%, and segregating when the standard deviation between donors exceeded 5%. A statistical classification framework was built to diagnose cytomegalovirus status from the catalog of TCR beta chain sequences. In a later analysis, TCR nucleotide sequences were compared against IMGT/GENE-DB human TR gene sequences so that V and J genes could be assigned. The TCRdist pipeline was used in a later analysis to assign CDR3 sequences and most-parsimonious VDJ recombination scenarios. In a later analysis, each TCR beta chain was defined by its CDR3 amino acid sequence together with its V-gene family, and reads without a unique V-gene family were excluded. A later analysis removed roughly 590 highly shared, low-generation-probability nucleotide sequences to deal with suspected cross-contamination and a sequencing artifact. In a later analysis, a clonal expansion index for each public chain was calculated from normalized within-repertoire ranks of inferred template counts. In a later analysis, generation probabilities were computed with a VDJ recombination model fitted to out-of-frame rearrangements, and the resulting probabilities were checked against IGoR. Hypergeometric tests were used in a later analysis to score TCR-TCR, TCR-HLA and TCR-CMV co-occurrence, with a repertoire-size bias correction applied to the TCR pairs. In a later analysis, false discovery rates were estimated by permuting HLA or CMV assignments 20 times. In a later analysis, co-occurring TCRs were grouped using DBSCAN, with TCRdist sequence similarity added in when clustering inside HLA-allele-positive subsets. For co-occurrence clustering, repertoires with fewer than 30,000 or more than 120,000 public chains were excluded, along with five repertoires with anomalous nucleotide sharing. TCRdb took over this immuneACCESS table, retaining in-frame rearrangements with V and J assigned. Such tables are incomplete; in checked studies, under half of the missing clones stem from an unresolved V gene, and the remainder is unexplained. That table supplies the V and J calls and clone size; D and trimming were determined from the DNA. The sample table includes fewer than 40,000 clones. Clones ranked in the top ten supply approximately 2% of the sample.

The chain links TRBV28 with TRBJ1-1; 9 junctional bases match TRBD1. Input material: PBMCs. This TCR was recovered from a woman aged 40 to 50 in good health and CMV-seropositive. The sequenced DNA: TGTGCCAGCACCCTTCAGGGACAGGGTGCCGCTGAAGCTTTCTTT. The resulting protein is CASTLQGQGAAEAFF.